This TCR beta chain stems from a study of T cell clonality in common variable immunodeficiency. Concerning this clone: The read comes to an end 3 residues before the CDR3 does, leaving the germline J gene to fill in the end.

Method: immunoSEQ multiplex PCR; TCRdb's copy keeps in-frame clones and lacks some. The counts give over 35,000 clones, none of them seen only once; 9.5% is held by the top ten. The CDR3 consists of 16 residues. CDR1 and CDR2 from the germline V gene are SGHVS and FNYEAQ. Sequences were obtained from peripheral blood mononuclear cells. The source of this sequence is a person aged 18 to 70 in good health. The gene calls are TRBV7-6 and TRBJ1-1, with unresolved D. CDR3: CASSLARGSSYNEAFF. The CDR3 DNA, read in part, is TGTGCCAGCAGCTTAGCGCGGGGTAGCTCCTACAATGAG. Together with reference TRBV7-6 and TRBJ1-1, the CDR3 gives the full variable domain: GAGVSQSPRYKVTKRGQDVALRCDPISGHVSLYWYRQALGQGPEFLTYFNYEAQQDKSGLPNDRFSAERPEGSISTLTIQRTEQRDSAMYRCASSLARGSSYNEAFFGQGTRLTVV.